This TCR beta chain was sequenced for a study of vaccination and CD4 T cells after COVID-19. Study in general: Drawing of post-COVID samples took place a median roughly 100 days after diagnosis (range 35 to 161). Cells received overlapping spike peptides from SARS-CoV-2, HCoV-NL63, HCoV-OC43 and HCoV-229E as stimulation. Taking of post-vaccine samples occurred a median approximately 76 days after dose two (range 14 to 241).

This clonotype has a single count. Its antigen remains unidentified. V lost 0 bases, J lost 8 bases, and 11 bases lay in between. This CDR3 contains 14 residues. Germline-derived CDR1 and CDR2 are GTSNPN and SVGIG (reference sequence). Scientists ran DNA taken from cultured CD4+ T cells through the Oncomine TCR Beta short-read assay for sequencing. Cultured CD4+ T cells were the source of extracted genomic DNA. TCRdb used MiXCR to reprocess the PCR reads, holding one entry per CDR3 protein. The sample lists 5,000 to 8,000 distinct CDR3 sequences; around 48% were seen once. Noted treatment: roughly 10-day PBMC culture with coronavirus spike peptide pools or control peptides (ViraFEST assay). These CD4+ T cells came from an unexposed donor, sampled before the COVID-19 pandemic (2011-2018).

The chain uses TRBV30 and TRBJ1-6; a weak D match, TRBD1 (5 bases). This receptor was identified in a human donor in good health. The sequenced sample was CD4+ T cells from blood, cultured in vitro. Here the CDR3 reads CAWSVGREDSPLHF. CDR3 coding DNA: TGTGCCTGGAGTGTCGGCAGGGAAGATTCACCCCTCCACTTT.